The 4 T cell receptor beta chains below were found in one sample sequenced in a study of neurological immune-mediated disorders. TCRdb re-derived calls from the 5' RACE reads in MiXCR, one entry per CDR3 protein. The repertoire holds approximately 15,000 distinct CDR3 sequences, with roughly 13% as singletons. The sample consisted of CD8+ T cells from blood. The receptors stem from a female donor with HTLV-1-associated myelopathy (HAM/TSP).

This clonotype was seen ten or more times. V usage is TRBV12-3 or TRBV12-4 and J usage is TRBJ2-7, with 10 bases that match TRBD2. Trimming at V came to 0 bases and at J to 4 bases, leaving 0 bases not matched to a gene. The CDR3 has 14 residues. The CDR3 DNA is TGTGCCAGCAGTTTAGCGGGACTAGCGTACGAGCAGTACTTC. Its protein product is CASSLAGLAYEQYF.

There are many counts of this clonotype. The chain recombines TRBV29-1 with TRBJ2-1; TRBD2 matches 13 bases. V dropped 5 bases and J dropped 4; count of bases not matched to a gene: 8. The CDR3 extends over 16 amino acids. Germline CDR1 SQVTM, CDR2 ANQGSEA. Written as DNA, the CDR3 is TGCAGCGTTAAACTAGCGGGAGGGGGGTCTTACAATGAGCAGTTCTTC. Its protein product is CSVKLAGGGSYNEQFF.

This sequence joins TRBV20-1 and TRBJ1-5; D unresolved. The V end was cut by 1 base, the J end by 11 bases, with 24 bases between. The germline gives CDR1 DFQATT, CDR2 SNEGSKA (reference sequence). This CDR3 has 16 residues. DNA of the CDR3: TGCAGTGCTAGAGGCGTGCAGGTTACCAGCAATAAGACCCAGCATTTT. Residues: CSARGVQVTSNKTQHF.

This clonotype was observed at least ten times. The chain has TRBV10-1 and TRBJ2-1; TRBD1 aligns across 10 bases. J was trimmed by 6 bases and V by 3 bases; bases with no gene match: 2. CDR3 length: 14 amino acids. Germline assignment: CDR1 WNHNN and CDR2 SYGVQD (reference sequence). In DNA, the CDR3 is TGCGCCAGCAGTGATAGGACAGGGGGCAATGAGCAGTTCTTC. Its translation: CASSDRTGGNEQFF.